This T cell receptor (beta chain) was sequenced in a study of T cells expressing NK-cell markers. Per the germline V gene, CDR1 is PRHDT and CDR2 is FYEKMQ (reference sequence). The CDR3 has 15 residues. One entry per CDR3 protein, without DNA, is what TCRdb gives after re-calling the 5' RACE reads. The table counts 450,000 to 600,000 distinct CDR3 sequences; approximately 3.6% lies in the top ten. J is TRBJ2-7 and V is TRBV13; there is no DNA to check the TCRdb D call of TRBD2. The sample comprised blood T cells: a sorted CD56 or NKG2C T cell subset, CD4+ or CD8+ T cells, or bulk PBMC T cells (not recorded which). This TCR was sampled from a man aged 18-30 years in good health. This CDR3 reads CASSDGLAGAGEQYF.